The 8 T cell receptor beta chains presented below share a single source sample, sequenced in a study of blood T cell repertoires in COVID-19. Data came from immunoSEQ multiplex PCR; TCRdb stores just in-frame clones and leaves some out. Among approximately 220,000 clones listed, approximately 89% were seen once. The material sequenced was PBMCs or T cells enriched from blood (not recorded which). These receptors were taken from a woman aged 25-40 years with acute COVID-19.

The rearrangement links TRBV6-1 to TRBJ1-2; maybe TRBD1 (5 bases). V was clipped by 2 bases and J by 0 bases, with 10 bases between them. The CDR3 has 15 amino acids. The germline V gene encodes CDR1 MNHNS and CDR2 SASEGT. The CDR3 protein is CASSEYRQANYGYTF. In DNA, the CDR3 is TGTGCCAGCAGTGAATACAGGCAAGCTAACTATGGCTACACCTTC.

The V call is TRBV13, the J call TRBJ1-1; the match to TRBD1 covers 8 bases. The CDR3 has 17 amino acids. V trimming: 2 bases; J trimming: 3 bases; junction bases outside the gene matches: 11. Germline V gene sequence: CDR1 PRHDT, CDR2 FYEKMQ (reference sequence). The CDR3: CASSLRGAGGTHTEAFF. DNA of the CDR3: TGTGCCAGCAGCTTACGGGGGGCAGGGGGCACCCACACTGAAGCTTTCTTT.

The V gene is TRBV11-3, the J gene TRBJ2-5, with a tentative D call TRBD2 (7 bases). Germline CDR1 and CDR2: SGHNT and YENEEA. This CDR3 is built from 15 residues. Trimming removed 5 bases from V and 0 bases from J, with 13 bases in between. CDR3 sequence reads: CASSPGGPYQETQYF. DNA of the CDR3: TGTGCCAGCAGCCCGGGGGGCCCTTACCAAGAGACCCAGTACTTC. Complete variable domain (other parts from reference TRBV11-3 and TRBJ2-5): EAGVVQSPRYKIIEKKQPVAFWCNPISGHNTLYWYLQNLGQGPELLIRYENEEAVDDSQLPKDRFSAERLKGVDSTLKIQPAELGDSAVYLCASSPGGPYQETQYFGPGTRLLVL.

The chain links TRBV3-1 (or the pseudogene TRBV3-2) to TRBJ1-1, with D tentatively TRBD1 (5 bases). Germline loops: CDR1 LGHDT, CDR2 YNNKEL (reference sequence). The CDR3 is 13 residues long. V lost 6 bases and J lost 6, with 14 bases in between. The CDR3 region is CASSLGRGAEAFF. The CDR3 DNA reads as TGTGCCAGCAGTCTCGGGCGGGGGGCTGAAGCTTTCTTT.

This chain connects TRBV5-1 to TRBJ1-3; 7 nucleotides line up with TRBD1. With 4 bases clipped from V and 2 bases from J, the junction kept 9 bases outside the gene matches. CDR3 size: 16 residues. The germline gives CDR1 SGHRS, CDR2 YFSETQ. In nucleotides, the CDR3 is TGCGCCAGCAGCACCGGGGACAGTTCCGCTGGAAACACCATATATTTT. Its protein is CASSTGDSSAGNTIYF.

V is TRBV9 and J is TRBJ1-1; 9 nucleotides match TRBD1. V shed 3 bases and J 4 bases; nucleotides not matched to a gene: 13. The CDR3 contains 17 residues. Germline CDR1 is SGDLS and CDR2 is YYNGEE. CDR3 sequence reads: CASSGGTGNGFGTEAFF. The DNA of the CDR3 is TGTGCCAGCAGCGGGGGGACAGGGAATGGTTTTGGCACTGAAGCTTTCTTT.

The chain has TRBV28 and TRBJ1-2; 7 positions agree with TRBD1. In germline, CDR1 is MDHEN, CDR2 SYDVKM. V dropped 5 bases and J dropped 14; count of bases not matched to a gene: 14. The CDR3 runs 13 residues. The CDR3 reads CASSPPGQTFGTF. CDR3 nucleotides: TGTGCCAGCAGTCCGCCGGGACAGACTTTTGGTACCTTC.

The chain combines TRBV7-6 with TRBJ2-3, with D unclear. Germline CDR1 and CDR2: SGHVS and FNYEAQ. CDR3 size: 15 residues. The germline V and J ends were trimmed by 1 base and 0 bases, with 8 bases remaining between them. CDR3 bases: TGTGCCAGCAGCTTAGGCGGTCTCAGCACAGATACGCAGTATTTT. This sequence encodes CASSLGGLSTDTQYF.